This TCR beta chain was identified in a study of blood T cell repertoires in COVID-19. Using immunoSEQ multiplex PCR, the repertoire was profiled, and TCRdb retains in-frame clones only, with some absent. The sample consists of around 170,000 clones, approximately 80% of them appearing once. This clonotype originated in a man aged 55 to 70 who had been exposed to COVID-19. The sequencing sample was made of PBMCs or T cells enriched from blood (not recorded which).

The CDR3 nucleotides are TGTGCCAGTAGTATGTACAGGAACGCAGATACGCAGTATTTT. This codes for CASSMYRNADTQYF. This rearrangement joins TRBV19 to TRBJ2-3; D may be TRBD1 (5 bases). Trimming removed 3 bases at V and 4 bases at J, with 11 bases between. The CDR3 is 14 residues long. CDR1 LNHDA and CDR2 SQIVND come from the germline V gene (reference sequence).